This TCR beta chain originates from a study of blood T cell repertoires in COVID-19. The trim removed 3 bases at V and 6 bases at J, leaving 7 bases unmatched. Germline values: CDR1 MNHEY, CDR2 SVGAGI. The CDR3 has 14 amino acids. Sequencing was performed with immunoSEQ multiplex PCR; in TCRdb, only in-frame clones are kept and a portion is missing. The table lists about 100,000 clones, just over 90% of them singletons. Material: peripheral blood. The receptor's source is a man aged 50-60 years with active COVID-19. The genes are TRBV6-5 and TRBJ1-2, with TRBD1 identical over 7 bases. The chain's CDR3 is CASSYSRQGDGYTF. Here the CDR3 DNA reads TGTGCCAGCAGTTATTCCCGACAGGGCGATGGCTACACCTTC.